The T cell receptor beta chain described here comes from a study of radiotherapy plus CTLA-4 blockade in lung cancer. At the level of the study: 18% of patients responded objectively, and about 33% achieved disease control.

Study-level points and caveats: Expansion in blood of tumor-derived TCR clones was seen after radiotherapy plus ipilimumab. Reported findings show early blood T cell clone dynamics, with interferon-beta, best predicted response.

The CDR3 is made up of 11 amino acids. Germline values: CDR1 DFQATT, CDR2 SNEGSKA (reference sequence). Trimming took 1 base from V and 5 from J, leaving 5 bases between them. Details on this clone: As yet, its antigen is unknown. The sample contains more than one DNA sequence encoding this CDR3.

Enrolled patients, whose metastatic non-small-cell lung cancer was chemo-refractory, received focal radiation plus CTLA-4 blockade with ipilimumab. Repertoires were generated with immunoSEQ multiplex PCR, while TCRdb's copy carries only in-frame clones and drops some. The data show 55,000 to 80,000 clones, roughly 80% seen once. The chain employs TRBV20-1 and TRBJ1-1; D unclear. This TCR was recovered from a human donor with non-small cell lung cancer who had a complete response to radiotherapy plus ipilimumab. The sequences come from peripheral blood, collected from a patient treated with radiotherapy plus ipilimumab. This CDR3 reads CSARGNTEAFF. For the CDR3, the DNA is TGCAGTGCTAGAGGAAATACTGAAGCTTTCTTT.